What follows describes a single T cell receptor beta chain. These data originate in a study of blood T cell repertoires in COVID-19. At the level of the study: Collection of acute and convalescent COVID-19 samples took place in the United States, Italy and Spain.

TCRdb's table, derived via immunoSEQ multiplex PCR, lists solely in-frame clones and lacks some. Of 150,000 to 200,000 clones listed, around 82% are singletons. Germline lookup yields CDR1 SGHVS and CDR2 FNYEAQ. The J segment lost 4 bases and the V segment lost 4 bases, leaving 9 bases of the junction unmatched. The CDR3 is made up of 16 amino acids. Specimen: peripheral blood. The chain couples TRBV7-6 to TRBJ2-2; 7 positions match TRBD1. The sequence came from an elderly woman with acute or convalescent COVID-19. CDR3 in DNA: TGTGCCAGCAGCTCCCCGACAGGGTCTCGCACCGGGGAGCTGTTTTTT. Protein product: CASSSPTGSRTGELFF. Based on the CDR3 plus reference TRBV7-6 and TRBJ2-2, the full variable domain is GAGVSQSPRYKVTKRGQDVALRCDPISGHVSLYWYRQALGQGPEFLTYFNYEAQQDKSGLPNDRFSAERPEGSISTLTIQRTEQRDSAMYRCASSSPTGSRTGELFFGEGSRLTVL.